The 21 T cell receptor beta chains below come from one sample, sequenced in a study of T cell responses to AZD1222 COVID-19 vaccine. Assay: immunoSEQ multiplex PCR; the TCRdb copy retains only in-frame clones and omits some. The sample shows around 150,000 clones, 84% of them seen only once. Sequencing was performed on peripheral blood, taken on day 0 of AZD1222 vaccination. All receptors come from an adult in good health.

The rearrangement joins TRBV6-5 to TRBJ1-3, with 9 bases that match TRBD1. After removal of 2 bases from V and 9 bases from J, the junction contained 5 bases not matched to a gene. This CDR3 is 14 amino acids long. From germline, CDR1 is MNHEY and CDR2 SVGAGI. This chain's CDR3 is CASSYLRQGGTIYF. For the CDR3, the DNA is TGTGCCAGCAGTTACCTCCGACAGGGGGGCACCATATATTTT.

The gene calls are TRBV19 and TRBJ2-7; 7 bases fit TRBD1. V was pared by 1 base and J by 2 bases, with 11 bases of the junction left unmatched. From germline, CDR1 is LNHDA and CDR2 SQIVND (reference sequence). The length of the CDR3 is 17 residues. The CDR3 DNA reads as TGTGCCAGTAGTATAGGATCCGGGACAGACAGGACCTACGAGCAGTACTTC. Translation: CASSIGSGTDRTYEQYF. Variable domain in full (rest from reference TRBV19 and TRBJ2-7): DGGITQSPKYLFRKEGQNVTLSCEQNLNHDAMYWYRQDPGQGLRLIYYSQIVNDFQKGDIAEGYSVSREKKESFPLTVTSAQKNPTAFYLCASSIGSGTDRTYEQYFGPGTRLTVT.

The genes are TRBV29-1 and TRBJ1-2, with TRBD1 matching over 8 bases. The V gene's germline CDR1 is SQVTM and CDR2 ANQGSEA. V shed 5 bases, J shed 5 bases, and the junction held 4 bases outside the gene matches. The CDR3 runs to 12 residues. This CDR3 is CSVFDRGYGYTF. The CDR3, as DNA: TGCAGCGTTTTCGACAGGGGATATGGCTACACCTTC.

The rearrangement uses TRBV5-4 and TRBJ2-1; 8 bases line up with TRBD2. With 0 bases clipped from V and 4 bases from J, the junction kept 3 bases outside the gene matches. Germline CDR1 is SGHNT and CDR2 is YYREEE (reference sequence). The CDR3 is 15 amino acids. The CDR3: CASSLAGGVYNEQFF. The CDR3 coding sequence is TGTGCCAGCAGCTTGGCCGGGGGGGTATACAATGAGCAGTTCTTC. The full variable domain, its missing parts supplied by reference TRBV5-4 and TRBJ2-1, is ETGVTQSPTHLIKTRGQQVTLRCSSQSGHNTVSWYQQALGQGPQFIFQYYREEENGRGNFPPRFSGLQFPNYSSELNVNALELDDSALYLCASSLAGGVYNEQFFGPGTRLTVL.

The chain recombines TRBV5-1 with TRBJ1-4; no reliable D call. This CDR3 comprises 14 residues. Per germline, CDR1 SGHRS and CDR2 YFSETQ. The V gene lost 0 bases and the J gene lost 5 bases, with 8 bases spanning the gap. DNA of the CDR3: TGCGCCAGCAGCTTGGACGGCTTGAATGAAAAACTGTTTTTT. This encodes CASSLDGLNEKLFF.

The V and J genes are TRBV6-5 and TRBJ1-1; D unclear. Trimming shortened V by 6 bases and J by 1 base, and 9 bases separated the two germline ends. This CDR3 spans 13 amino acids. Germline V lookup: CDR1 MNHEY, CDR2 SVGAGI. The CDR3 DNA reads as TGTGCCAGCAGGAACAACCAGAACACTGAAGCTTTCTTT. Translated: CASRNNQNTEAFF.

The chain recombines TRBV6-5 with TRBJ2-7; tentatively, D is TRBD2 (5 bases). Germline V CDR1 and CDR2: MNHEY, SVGAGI. V was cut by 5 bases and J by 0 bases, with 8 bases left in between. The CDR3 sequence is 13 residues long. CDR3 protein: CASSREISYEQYF. The CDR3 nucleotides are TGTGCCAGCAGTAGGGAGATCTCCTACGAGCAGTACTTC.

The J gene is TRBJ2-4, the V gene TRBV21-1. TRBV21-1 is shown as a pseudogene. CDR3 length: 20 amino acids. This CDR3 reads CASSKPGRGEGLEAKNIQYF. Written as DNA, the CDR3 is TGTGCCAGCAGCAAGCCGGGAAGGGGTGAAGGCTTAGAGGCCAAAAACATTCAGTACTTC.

The rearrangement joins TRBV6-1 to TRBJ1-1; TRBD1 aligns across 9 bases. The V gene's germline CDR1 is MNHNS and CDR2 SASEGT. The CDR3 sequence is 17 residues long. J was trimmed by 3 bases and V by 3 bases; bases with no gene match: 11. The CDR3 DNA sequence: TGTGCCAGCAGTGAGAGGATGACAGGGGGTCTTTACACTGAAGCTTTCTTT. It is translated as CASSERMTGGLYTEAFF.

Concerning this clone: At the DNA level, this CDR3 is encoded by other sequences in the same sample as well. CDR3 sequence reads: CASSLGQNYGYTF. The CDR3 DNA is TGTGCCAGCAGCTTAGGACAAAACTATGGCTACACCTTC. This chain links TRBV11-2 with TRBJ1-2; no clear D gene. This CDR3 is built from 13 residues. The germline gives CDR1 SGHAT, CDR2 FQNNGV. V was cut by 1 base and J by 2 bases, with 5 bases left in between.

The rearrangement uses TRBV19 and TRBJ2-3; perhaps TRBD2 as D (5 bases). Germline V gene data show CDR1 as LNHDA and CDR2 as SQIVND (reference sequence). V was shortened by 6 bases and J by 7 bases, with 8 bases between the two germline ends. The CDR3 extends over 11 amino acids. This chain's CDR3 is CASREGNTQYF. The CDR3 DNA follows: TGTGCCAGTAGAGAGGGCAATACGCAGTATTTT.

The gene calls are TRBV5-4 and TRBJ1-6, with D unclear. Germline assignment: CDR1 SGHNT and CDR2 YYREEE (reference sequence). The CDR3 sequence is 17 residues long. Trimming removed 0 bases at V and 4 bases at J, with 14 bases between. In DNA, the CDR3 is TGTGCCAGCAGCTTGGGCACAGTTAAGAATTATAATTCACCCCTCCACTTT. Translating gives CASSLGTVKNYNSPLHF.

This rearrangement joins TRBV27 to TRBJ2-3; D is undetermined. The germline gives CDR1 MNHEY, CDR2 SMNVEV (reference sequence). The CDR3 loop spans 12 amino acids. Trimming took off 3 bases at V and 11 bases at J, with 12 bases between the two ends. This CDR3 is CASSFRPGWQYF. CDR3 DNA sequence: TGTGCCAGCAGTTTCCGGCCCGGTTGGCAGTATTTT.

The chain carries TRBV28 and TRBJ1-3; no clear D gene. This CDR3 has 13 amino acids. CDR1 and CDR2 (germline): MDHEN, SYDVKM. The CDR3 DNA sequence: TGTGCAGGAGGAACGGCCGCTGGAAACACCATATATTTT. Its protein product is CAGGTAAGNTIYF.

V and J are TRBV2 and TRBJ2-7; unclear D gene. Germline values: CDR1 SNHLY, CDR2 FYNNEI. This CDR3 is 15 amino acids long. V was shortened by 1 base and J by 2 bases, with 12 bases between the two germline ends. CDR3 protein: CASSEGRGQTYEQYF. The CDR3 bases are TGTGCCAGCAGTGAAGGCAGAGGCCAAACCTACGAGCAGTACTTC.

This chain uses TRBV29-1 with TRBJ1-1; TRBD1 might be the D (5 bases). Germline-derived CDR1 and CDR2 are SQVTM and ANQGSEA. V was clipped by 7 bases and J by 7 bases, with 22 bases between them. This CDR3 is 14 amino acids long. The CDR3 protein is CSATNGGGAVEAFF. The CDR3 bases are TGCAGCGCGACAAACGGCGGAGGGGCCGTTGAAGCTTTCTTT.

The V and J genes are TRBV6-5 and TRBJ2-7; D ambiguous. Trimming took off 8 bases at V and 5 bases at J, with 16 bases between the two ends. The CDR3 has 13 amino acids. The germline V gene has CDR1 MNHEY and CDR2 SVGAGI. CDR3 amino acids: CASGLNLGNEQYF. The DNA for the CDR3 is TGTGCCAGCGGGTTGAACCTAGGGAACGAGCAGTACTTC.

J is TRBJ1-1 and V is TRBV6-5, with unresolved D. V was pared by 0 bases and J by 2 bases, with 10 bases between. The germline V gene has CDR1 MNHEY and CDR2 SVGAGI. The CDR3 totals 15 residues. The CDR3 spells CASSYSLGTNTEAFF. DNA for the CDR3: TGTGCCAGCAGTTACTCGCTGGGCACAAACACTGAAGCTTTCTTT.

The chain has TRBV2 and TRBJ2-7; possible D gene TRBD1, 5 bases. The germline V gene encodes CDR1 SNHLY and CDR2 FYNNEI. The CDR3 has 13 amino acids. With 6 bases removed from V and 3 bases from J, the gap between germline ends came to 12 bases. CDR3 nucleotides: TGTGCCAGCAGAACAGGTGCGATCTACGAGCAGTACTTC. It encodes CASRTGAIYEQYF.

This chain connects TRBV24-1 to TRBJ1-5, with D possibly matching TRBD1 (5 bases). Germline values: CDR1 KGHDR, CDR2 SFDVKD. Trimming cost V 5 bases and J 2 bases, with 6 bases left between them. The CDR3 totals 13 residues. The CDR3 spells CATSVTGNQPQHF. The CDR3 region has the DNA TGTGCCACCAGTGTGACAGGCAATCAGCCCCAGCATTTT.

This clone appeared a single time. This sequence joins TRBV2 and TRBJ2-7, with D maybe TRBD2 (5 bases). Germline V lookup: CDR1 SNHLY, CDR2 FYNNEI. V was pared by 6 bases and J by 6 bases, with 12 bases between. The CDR3 covers 12 residues. CDR3: CASRISGSEQYF. The CDR3 bases are TGTGCCAGCAGAATCTCGGGATCCGAGCAGTACTTC.